The entry that follows covers one TCR beta chain sequence. Its cognate antigen is unknown. As it was prepared, the TCRbeta library received unique molecular identifiers. TCRdb re-derived calls from the PCR reads in MiXCR, one entry per CDR3 protein. Among about 300,000 distinct CDR3 sequences listed, around 7.1% were seen once. The CDR3 covers 16 residues. Per germline, CDR1 SGHRS and CDR2 YFSETQ. Unmatched junction bases numbered 4, after V lost 0 bases and J lost 0 bases. This entry comes from a study of T-cell reconstitution after alpha-beta-depleted transplantation in children. Broader study findings: Some patients' high day-60 TCRbeta diversity was traced to surviving recipient T cells and thymic progenitors. Several hundred graft clones that had expanded were reportedly the source of alpha-beta T cells about two months after transplant. Counts and diversity of T cells one year after transplant came mostly from newly produced T cells.

This specimen consisted of peripheral blood, obtained 360 days after TCRalphabeta/CD19-depleted stem cell transplant. This TCR derives from a female patient aged 2-10 years who had a stem cell transplant for Fanconi anemia, so the T cells may come from the graft donor. The chain is built from TRBV5-1 and TRBJ1-2; 8 bases fit TRBD1. In DNA form, the CDR3 reads TGCGCCAGCAGCTTGGATCAGGGGGCGGCTAACTATGGCTACACCTTC. This encodes CASSLDQGAANYGYTF.